This T cell receptor (beta chain) was recorded in a study of blood T cell repertoires in COVID-19 (dated by TCRdb to 2020 to 2021). About the study as a whole: The collaborator samples originated in the United States, Italy and Spain and spanned the acute and convalescent phases of COVID-19. Nearly every sample came with metadata listing a de-identified subject ID, COVID-19 status, age in years and sex. HLA class I and class II types, where available, came from metadata supplied by the sample provider rather than from assay-based typing. The repertoires were released in a freely available public database intended as a resource for research on the immune response to SARS-CoV-2. Subjects who had been exposed to COVID-19, were actively infected with it, or had recovered from it provided the deeply sampled blood TCRbeta repertoires that made up the dataset. The prospective study material was composed of cDNA or gDNA derived from T cells, B-cell-depleted T cells, or PBMCs. Samples came from the ongoing ImmuneRACE study (first 160 participants) plus 1,254 subjects from 6 global collaborators.

CDR3 length: 15 amino acids, cysteine to phenylalanine. The CDR3 DNA has 45 bases and is translated from base 1. CDR1 and CDR2, looked up from the germline V gene (reference sequence), are SGHKS and YYEKEE. The germline ends are 11 bases apart after V is trimmed by 4 bases and J by 0 bases. The collaborating institutions used their own protocols to collect whole blood in K2EDTA tubes. For TCRbeta analysis, collaborator samples were shipped as frozen whole blood, as isolated PBMCs, or as DNA extracted from either sample type. TCRbeta CDR3 regions were amplified from genomic DNA using the immunoSEQ Assay, a bias-controlled multiplex PCR. The published analysis was carried out like this. Within the assay, amplification of reference gene primers was used to estimate how many nucleated cells each sample contained. To quantify the absolute abundance of each unique TCRbeta CDR3 rearrangement, sequence reads were collapsed and filtered. For each sample, productive Simpson clonality was calculated as the square root of Simpson's diversity index over productive rearrangements. In TCRdb, the immuneACCESS table is reduced to in-frame sequences with V and J assigned. These tables do not hold every clone; where another copy was compared, an unresolved V gene accounts for under half, and the others remain unexplained. Clonal size and the V and J genes are those of that table, whereas D and trimming came from the DNA. Across this sample there are about 250,000 clones, with approximately 80% seen only once. Around 26% of the sample is in the top ten clones.

This clone was recorded a few times. The specificity of this receptor is unknown. One base away there is no much larger clone; base qualities are not given. Here is what the overall study found, with its caveats: The quantity of clinical and demographic metadata differed by source and by participant and was supplied without curation.

The sample consisted of peripheral blood. This receptor was identified in a man between 35 and 55 years old with acute or convalescent COVID-19. The chain is assembled from TRBV5-5 and TRBJ2-1, with an unclear D gene assignment. The CDR3 here reads CASSPSASSYNEQFF. The nucleotide sequence is TGTGCCAGCAGCCCAAGCGCGAGCTCCTACAATGAGCAGTTCTTC.